A single sample is the source of the 29 T cell receptor beta chains below, sequenced in a study of blood T cell repertoires in COVID-19. Clones were sequenced by immunoSEQ multiplex PCR, and TCRdb holds only the in-frame ones, with some missing. This table has approximately 61,000 clones, about 85% appearing once. What was sequenced was peripheral blood. These TCRs come from a man in his 70s with acute or convalescent COVID-19.

The chain couples TRBV5-8 to TRBJ1-2; tentative D call: TRBD1 (5 bases). CDR1 and CDR2 from the germline V gene are SGHTS and YDEGEE. The V end lost 1 base, the J end lost 6 bases, and 13 bases lay between the germline ends. This CDR3 spans 14 amino acids. In DNA form, the CDR3 reads TGTGCCAGCAGCTTGAGGGGTTTCGACGATGGCTACACCTTC. This gives the protein CASSLRGFDDGYTF.

This clone has more than one count but fewer than ten. This chain connects TRBV28 to TRBJ1-1; TRBD1 matches at 7 bases. V shed 4 bases and J 11 bases; nucleotides not matched to a gene: 4. The CDR3 covers 11 residues. The V gene's germline CDR1 is MDHEN and CDR2 SYDVKM. CDR3 in amino acids: CASSYGQVAFF. CDR3 nucleotide sequence: TGTGCCAGCAGTTACGGACAGGTGGCTTTCTTT. Full variable domain (outside the CDR3, taken from reference TRBV28 and TRBJ1-1): DVKVTQSSRYLVKRTGEKVFLECVQDMDHENMFWYRQDPGLGLRLIYFSYDVKMKEKGDIPEGYSVSREKKERFSLILESASTNQTSMYLCASSYGQVAFFGQGTRLTVV.

This chain connects TRBV25-1 to TRBJ1-5; D possibly corresponds to TRBD1 (5 bases). The CDR3 spans 17 residues. V lost 3 bases to trimming and J lost 6 bases, with 21 bases between them. CDR1 is MGHDK and CDR2 is SYGVNS in the germline V gene. The CDR3 reads CASSDVRSGQGGQPQHF. CDR3 DNA: TGTGCCAGCAGTGATGTACGGTCCGGGCAGGGTGGTCAGCCCCAGCATTTT.

V usage is TRBV4-2 and J usage is TRBJ2-1, with 9 positions matching TRBD2. Trimming removed 4 bases from V and 6 bases from J; junction bases left unmatched: 13. This CDR3 has 17 amino acids. Germline values: CDR1 LGHNA, CDR2 YNFKEQ. Here the CDR3 DNA reads TGTGCCAGCAGCCCCGGGGGCGGGGGGGACACCGCCAATGAGCAGTTCTTC. Protein: CASSPGGGGDTANEQFF.

The chain has TRBV7-3 and TRBJ2-1; D remains unclear. Per germline, CDR1 SGHTA and CDR2 FQGTGA. The length of the CDR3 is 15 residues. V dropped 1 base and J dropped 3 bases, with 10 bases sitting between them. The CDR3 protein is CASSLKVGLYNEQFF. The CDR3 DNA follows: TGTGCCAGCAGCTTAAAGGTGGGCCTCTACAATGAGCAGTTCTTC.

The genes are TRBV28 and TRBJ2-7, with D perhaps matching TRBD1 (5 bases). Trimming removed 0 bases from V and 0 bases from J, with 9 bases in between. The CDR3 sequence is 15 residues long. Germline-derived CDR1 and CDR2 are MDHEN and SYDVKM. The CDR3 DNA follows: TGTGCCAGCAGTTTATGGGGTGGGGCCTCCTACGAGCAGTACTTC. Translated: CASSLWGGASYEQYF. The full variable domain, completed using reference TRBV28 and TRBJ2-7, is DVKVTQSSRYLVKRTGEKVFLECVQDMDHENMFWYRQDPGLGLRLIYFSYDVKMKEKGDIPEGYSVSREKKERFSLILESASTNQTSMYLCASSLWGGASYEQYFGPGTRLTVT.

The chain is built from TRBV23-1 and TRBJ2-5; 8 bases align to TRBD1. TRBV23-1 is noted as an ORF with a role that remains uncertain. V lost 0 bases, J lost 4 bases, and 7 bases stayed unmatched. The CDR3 spans 16 residues. The CDR3 DNA is TGCGCCAGCAGTCAATCGACAGGGGCTCCTCGAGAGACCCAGTACTTC. Encoded protein: CASSQSTGAPRETQYF.

J is TRBJ2-7 and V is TRBV5-5; 11 bases are a match to TRBD2. This CDR3 comprises 17 residues. Germline V CDR1 and CDR2: SGHKS, YYEKEE (reference sequence). V trimming: 0 bases; J trimming: 0 bases; junction bases outside the gene matches: 5. CDR3: CASSLGLAGLNSYEQYF. In nucleotides, the CDR3 is TGTGCCAGCAGCTTGGGACTAGCGGGGCTAAACTCCTACGAGCAGTACTTC.

The chain uses TRBV6-1 and TRBJ1-6; unclear D gene. Deletions cut 2 bases from V and 0 bases from J, with 11 bases between. Germline V gene data show CDR1 as MNHNS and CDR2 as SASEGT. This CDR3 has 17 amino acids. CDR3 coding DNA: TGTGCCAGCAGTGAACAATCTGGGAGCTCCTATAATTCACCCCTCCACTTT. Residues: CASSEQSGSSYNSPLHF.

This clone occurred once. The chain links TRBV2 to TRBJ2-2; 7 bases agree with TRBD1. The CDR3 loop spans 16 amino acids. CDR1 is SNHLY and CDR2 is FYNNEI in the germline V gene. The ends lost 1 base at V and 1 base at J; junction bases unmatched: 3. The CDR3: CASSEVGTENTGELFF. CDR3 DNA: TGTGCCAGCAGTGAAGTGGGGACAGAGAACACCGGGGAGCTGTTTTTT.

This rearrangement joins TRBV5-1 to TRBJ1-4; D gene ambiguous. The CDR3 spans 14 residues. The ends were cut back, 4 bases at V and 0 bases at J, with 7 bases in the middle. The germline V gene has CDR1 SGHRS and CDR2 YFSETQ. CDR3 protein: CASSEGTTNEKLFF. The CDR3 DNA reads as TGCGCCAGCAGCGAGGGCACAACTAATGAAAAACTGTTTTTT. Looking up the rest from reference TRBV5-1 and TRBJ1-4 gives the full variable domain: KAGVTQTPRYLIKTRGQQVTLSCSPISGHRSVSWYQQTPGQGLQFLFEYFSETQRNKGNFPGRFSGRQFSNSRSEMNVSTLELGDSALYLCASSEGTTNEKLFFGSGTQLSVL.

This rearrangement joins TRBV10-3 to TRBJ2-2; 8 bases match TRBD1. Germline V lookup: CDR1 ENHRY, CDR2 SYGVKD. The CDR3 consists of 15 residues. V lost 7 bases and J lost 0; bases outside the gene matches: 4. The CDR3 DNA is TGTGCCATCAAAAGGGGACAGGCGAACACCGGGGAGCTGTTTTTT. Its translation: CAIKRGQANTGELFF.

V is TRBV5-8 and J is TRBJ1-6; 7 bases are a match to TRBD1. Germline V CDR1 and CDR2: SGHTS, YDEGEE. Trimming cost V 4 bases and J 7 bases; bases outside gene matches: 8. The CDR3 length is 15 residues. The CDR3 region is CASSLSPGQNSPLHF. The CDR3 DNA reads TGTGCCAGCAGCCTTTCTCCGGGACAGAATTCACCCCTCCACTTT.

The gene calls are TRBV5-4 and TRBJ2-3; D ambiguous. The CDR3 is made up of 13 amino acids. V lost 5 bases to trimming and J lost 1 base, with 8 bases between them. CDR1 SGHNT and CDR2 YYREEE come from the germline V gene (reference sequence). In nucleotides, the CDR3 is TGTGCCAGCAGTTCCCGTCGCACAGATACGCAGTATTTT. It translates to CASSSRRTDTQYF.

This sequence joins TRBV12-5 and TRBJ2-1; 10 bases map to TRBD2. The CDR3 length is 18 residues. The trim removed 2 bases at V and 6 bases at J, leaving 13 bases unmatched. Per germline, CDR1 LGHNT and CDR2 FRNRAP. CDR3 in amino acids: CASGLTDLAGALPNEQFF. In nucleotides, the CDR3 is TGTGCTAGTGGTTTGACAGACCTAGCGGGGGCCCTTCCCAATGAGCAGTTCTTC.

The V and J genes are TRBV3-1 (or the pseudogene TRBV3-2) and TRBJ2-5; a weak D match, TRBD2 (7 bases). The V end lost 0 bases, the J end lost 4 bases, and 21 bases lay between the germline ends. The germline V gene encodes CDR1 LGHDT and CDR2 YNNKEL (reference sequence). The CDR3 length is 18 residues. In DNA, the CDR3 is TGTGCCAGCAGCCAAGACACTTCTCCCCAGGGGAGGGGAGAGACCCAGTACTTC. Amino acid sequence: CASSQDTSPQGRGETQYF.

The V call is TRBV19, the J call TRBJ1-5, with 8 bases lining up with TRBD1. Unmatched junction bases numbered 6, after V lost 4 bases and J lost 1 base. This CDR3 has 16 amino acids. CDR1 and CDR2 from the germline V gene are LNHDA and SQIVND (reference sequence). For the CDR3, the DNA is TGTGCCAGTAGTACTCCGGGACAGGTCAGCAATCAGCCCCAGCATTTT. Amino acid sequence: CASSTPGQVSNQPQHF.

This chain links TRBV28 with TRBJ1-2; D gene uncertain. This CDR3 is 16 amino acids long. From germline, CDR1 is MDHEN and CDR2 SYDVKM. The V and J ends lost 1 base and 6 bases respectively, with 18 bases between them. The CDR3 DNA reads as TGTGCCAGCAGTTTATATTTGGCGGGAGGGTCCCATGGCTACACCTTC. It specifies CASSLYLAGGSHGYTF.

The chain couples TRBV6-1 to TRBJ1-1; possible D gene TRBD1, 5 bases. Germline V CDR1 and CDR2: MNHNS, SASEGT. Trimming took off 2 bases at V and 3 bases at J, with 10 bases between the two ends. The CDR3 is 14 residues long. CDR3 bases: TGTGCCAGCAGTGAAAGGGCAGGGTACACTGAAGCTTTCTTT. The encoded protein is CASSERAGYTEAFF.

The rearrangement joins TRBV24-1 to TRBJ2-3; D gene uncertain. The V and J ends lost 4 bases and 8 bases respectively, with 12 bases between them. The CDR3 sequence is 13 residues long. The germline CDR1 and CDR2 sequences are KGHDR and SFDVKD. CDR3 nucleotides: TGTGCCACCAGTGACCCATTTGCGGCTACGCAGTATTTT. Encoded protein: CATSDPFAATQYF.

The chain links TRBV5-1 to TRBJ2-5, with D perhaps TRBD1 (6 bases). CDR1 is SGHRS, CDR2 YFSETQ, per germline. V lost 4 bases, J lost 2 bases, and 15 bases lay in between. The CDR3 is 15 amino acids. Here the CDR3 DNA reads TGCGCCAGCAGCCCCGCCGGGACATCGCAAGAGACCCAGTACTTC. Translated: CASSPAGTSQETQYF.

This chain links TRBV29-1 with TRBJ1-1, with D maybe TRBD1 (6 bases). V was shortened by 3 bases and J by 1 base, with 6 bases between the two germline ends. The CDR3 consists of 12 residues. Germline V gives CDR1 SQVTM, CDR2 ANQGSEA. CDR3 loop: CSVDRGNTEAFF. CDR3 nucleotides: TGCAGCGTTGACAGGGGGAACACTGAAGCTTTCTTT.

The V gene is TRBV2, the J gene TRBJ2-7, with TRBD2 as a possible D gene (5 bases). CDR3 length equals 14 residues. V was pared by 9 bases and J by 0 bases, with 15 bases between. Germline CDR1 is SNHLY and CDR2 is FYNNEI. CDR3 in amino acids: CARAGVLNSYEQYF. The DNA for the CDR3 is TGTGCCAGAGCCGGGGTATTAAACTCCTACGAGCAGTACTTC.

The chain carries TRBV7-2 and TRBJ2-7; D is ambiguous. V was trimmed by 2 bases and J by 0 bases, leaving 11 bases between them. The germline gives CDR1 SGHTA, CDR2 FQGNSA. This CDR3 is built from 15 residues. The CDR3 loop reads CASSLRQAISYEQYF. CDR3 bases: TGTGCCAGCAGCTTACGTCAGGCTATCTCCTACGAGCAGTACTTC.

This sequence joins TRBV28 and TRBJ1-1; D possibly corresponds to TRBD1 (6 bases). Trimming shortened V by 3 bases and J by 1 base, and 15 bases separated the two germline ends. CDR1 and CDR2 from the germline V gene are MDHEN and SYDVKM. The CDR3 is made up of 16 amino acids. CDR3 sequence reads: CASSLGPRGANTEAFF. The CDR3 DNA reads as TGTGCCAGCAGTTTGGGGCCCCGGGGGGCGAACACTGAAGCTTTCTTT.

The rearrangement joins TRBV6-4 to TRBJ1-1, with D unresolved. Germline V gene data show CDR1 as MRHNA and CDR2 as SNTAGT. The CDR3 loop spans 13 amino acids. V lost 4 bases, J lost 1 base, and 7 bases lay in between. Here the CDR3 DNA reads TGTGCCAGCAGTGGAGAGCCGAACACTGAAGCTTTCTTT. Residues: CASSGEPNTEAFF.

The rearrangement links TRBV7-9 to TRBJ2-3; 11 nucleotides match TRBD2. Germline-derived CDR1 and CDR2 are SEHNR and FQNEAQ (reference sequence). V was clipped by 4 bases and J by 5 bases; unmatched bases: 14. The CDR3 is 18 amino acids. CDR3: CASSSLVGSGGAIDTQYF. The CDR3, as DNA: TGTGCCAGCAGCTCCCTAGTCGGTAGCGGGGGGGCCATAGATACGCAGTATTTT.

The chain has TRBV2 and TRBJ1-2; D is uncertain. The CDR3 is 13 amino acids. Trimming removed 7 bases at V and 0 bases at J, with 9 bases between. Germline CDR1 and CDR2: SNHLY and FYNNEI. This chain's CDR3 is CASNRVANYGYTF. CDR3 nucleotide sequence: TGTGCCAGCAATAGAGTAGCTAACTATGGCTACACCTTC. The full variable domain, in which reference TRBV2 and TRBJ1-2 provide the parts outside the CDR3, is EPEVTQTPSHQVTQMGQEVILRCVPISNHLYFYWYRQILGQKVEFLVSFYNNEISEKSEIFDDQFSVERPDGSNFTLKIRSTKLEDSAMYFCASNRVANYGYTFGSGTRLTVV.

The chain carries TRBV6-5 and TRBJ1-4; D unresolved. The CDR3 length is 13 residues. Germline values: CDR1 MNHEY, CDR2 SVGAGI. V shed 8 bases and J shed 2 bases, with 9 bases lying between them. The CDR3 is CASQRLTNEKLFF. CDR3 in DNA: TGTGCCAGCCAGCGATTGACTAATGAAAAACTGTTTTTT.